This passage covers 30 T cell receptor beta chains from one sample sequenced in a study of blood T cell repertoires in COVID-19. Libraries were prepared by immunoSEQ multiplex PCR; TCRdb keeps only in-frame clonotypes and omits some of them. The sample lists around 440,000 clones; about 91% were seen once. Sequencing was performed on peripheral blood. These receptors came from a woman between 45 and 60 years old with COVID-19, enrolled during active disease.

This rearrangement joins TRBV5-4 to TRBJ2-4; D not certain. This CDR3 spans 13 amino acids. CDR1 and CDR2 (germline): SGHNT, YYREEE (reference sequence). Trimming pared 2 bases from V and 7 bases from J, leaving 10 bases between. The CDR3 nucleotides are TGTGCCAGCAGCTTAAGGTCGGGTAACATTCAGTACTTC. Translating gives CASSLRSGNIQYF.

This chain uses TRBV19 with TRBJ2-7; D unclear. This CDR3 spans 13 amino acids. V dropped 5 bases and J dropped 2 bases, with 10 bases sitting between them. Looked up from germline, CDR1 is LNHDA and CDR2 is SQIVND (reference sequence). The CDR3 loop is CASSLQVTYEQYF. The CDR3 DNA reads as TGTGCCAGTAGTCTGCAGGTCACCTACGAGCAGTACTTC.

The chain joins TRBV19 to TRBJ1-5; 10 bases match TRBD1. V shed 7 bases, J shed 2 bases, and the junction held 8 bases outside the gene matches. Germline V gene data show CDR1 as LNHDA and CDR2 as SQIVND (reference sequence). This CDR3 comprises 16 residues. The CDR3 DNA reads TGTGCCAGTATGACAGGGGGCGATGGAGGCAATCAGCCCCAGCATTTT. Translated, it gives CASMTGGDGGNQPQHF. Combining the CDR3 with reference TRBV19 and TRBJ1-5 gives the whole variable domain DGGITQSPKYLFRKEGQNVTLSCEQNLNHDAMYWYRQDPGQGLRLIYYSQIVNDFQKGDIAEGYSVSREKKESFPLTVTSAQKNPTAFYLCASMTGGDGGNQPQHFGDGTRLSIL.

The chain is built from TRBV18 and TRBJ2-3; the match to TRBD2 covers 11 bases. V shed 0 bases and J 1 base; nucleotides not matched to a gene: 9. Germline V CDR1 and CDR2: KGHSH, LQKENI. The CDR3 contains 19 residues. CDR3 in amino acids: CASSPPASGGPSRTDTQYF. CDR3 bases: TGTGCCAGCTCACCACCAGCTAGCGGGGGGCCCAGCCGCACAGATACGCAGTATTTT.

The V gene is TRBV19, the J gene TRBJ2-1; 16 bases are shared with TRBD2. Germline CDR1 reads LNHDA; CDR2 reads SQIVND (reference sequence). With 5 bases clipped from V and 4 bases from J, the junction kept 11 bases outside the gene matches. The CDR3 is 19 residues long. For the CDR3, the DNA is TGTGCCAGTAGTGCTTTGGGGACTAGCGGGGGGGGTAAATACAATGAGCAGTTCTTC. It encodes CASSALGTSGGGKYNEQFF.

A few counts support this clone. The V call is TRBV7-3, the J call TRBJ2-7, with D perhaps TRBD1 (6 bases). Germline lookup yields CDR1 SGHTA and CDR2 FQGTGA. V lost 4 bases and J 5 bases, leaving 15 bases between the germline ends. The CDR3 has 14 amino acids. The CDR3 is CASSCTGFAHEQYF. CDR3 nucleotides: TGTGCCAGCAGCTGTACAGGGTTTGCGCACGAGCAGTACTTC.

The rearrangement joins TRBV3-1 (or the pseudogene TRBV3-2) to TRBJ2-2; possible D gene TRBD2, 6 bases. V lost 4 bases and J lost 4, with 19 bases in between. The CDR3 totals 17 residues. The germline CDR1 and CDR2 sequences are LGHDT and YNNKEL (reference sequence). CDR3 sequence: CASSRRDSHMGTGELFF. The CDR3 DNA reads TGTGCCAGCAGCCGTCGGGACTCACACATGGGCACCGGGGAGCTGTTTTTT.

This CDR3 is CASSLSTGTEAFF. CDR3 bases: TGTGCCAGTAGTCTTTCGACAGGCACTGAAGCTTTCTTT. This chain links TRBV19 with TRBJ1-1, with D possibly matching TRBD1 (6 bases). The CDR3 totals 13 residues. V was pared by 5 bases and J by 4 bases, with 11 bases between. Germline V gives CDR1 LNHDA, CDR2 SQIVND (reference sequence).

As to this clone: Other DNA sequences in this specimen translate into the identical CDR3. This sequence joins TRBV6-5 and TRBJ1-1, with D possibly matching TRBD1 (5 bases). Germline V gene sequence: CDR1 MNHEY, CDR2 SVGAGI. The germline V and J ends were trimmed by 5 bases and 8 bases, with 15 bases remaining between them. The CDR3 has 13 residues. CDR3 region: CASSPGGTPEAFF. The CDR3 nucleotides read TGTGCCAGCAGTCCAGGAGGGACCCCAGAAGCTTTCTTT.

The chain couples TRBV5-1 to TRBJ1-4; the D gene is possibly TRBD1 (5 bases). V lost 4 bases and J 4 bases, leaving 14 bases between the germline ends. The CDR3 extends over 15 amino acids. The germline V gene has CDR1 SGHRS and CDR2 YFSETQ. The CDR3 spells CASSPDAGRNEKLFF. For the CDR3, the DNA is TGCGCCAGCAGCCCCGACGCAGGGCGTAATGAAAAACTGTTTTTT.

V is TRBV5-1 and J is TRBJ2-7, with D possibly TRBD2 on 5 matching bases. With 3 bases removed from V and 3 bases from J, the gap between germline ends came to 10 bases. This CDR3 comprises 13 residues. The germline gives CDR1 SGHRS, CDR2 YFSETQ. This CDR3 is CASSWTGSYEQYF. The CDR3 DNA reads as TGCGCCAGCAGCTGGACGGGGAGCTACGAGCAGTACTTC.

This clone appeared once. This sequence joins TRBV6-5 and TRBJ1-1; 8 bases fit TRBD1. The CDR3 loop spans 14 amino acids. Germline trimming cut 4 bases from V and 6 bases from J; bases unmatched to any gene: 7. Per germline, CDR1 MNHEY and CDR2 SVGAGI. The CDR3: CASSSGQGGAEAFF. In nucleotides, the CDR3 is TGTGCCAGCAGTTCTGGACAGGGAGGCGCTGAAGCTTTCTTT.

The CDR3 is CASSPRASGQGPHGYTF. The DNA for the CDR3 is TGTGCCAGCAGCCCGCGGGCCTCGGGACAGGGCCCCCATGGCTACACCTTC. The chain combines TRBV7-9 with TRBJ1-2; 9 bases are shared with TRBD1. Per germline, CDR1 SEHNR and CDR2 FQNEAQ (reference sequence). The CDR3 extends over 17 amino acids. V dropped 5 bases and J dropped 6; count of bases not matched to a gene: 16.

The V and J genes are TRBV6-4 and TRBJ2-1, with TRBD2 matching 8 bases. V gave up 4 bases and J gave up 0 bases; unmatched junction bases: 2. Germline CDR1 and CDR2: MRHNA and SNTAGT. This CDR3 comprises 15 residues. DNA for the CDR3: TGTGCCAGCAGTGTAGCGGGGAGCTCCTACAATGAGCAGTTCTTC. Protein: CASSVAGSSYNEQFF.

Turning to this clone: At the DNA level, this CDR3 is encoded by other sequences in the same sample as well. The chain recombines TRBV30 with TRBJ2-5; 10 bases fit TRBD2. Losses at the gene ends were 2 bases for V and 5 bases for J; bases not matched to a gene: 5. The CDR3 consists of 14 residues. The V gene's germline CDR1 is GTSNPN and CDR2 SVGIG (reference sequence). CDR3 DNA: TGTGCCTGGAGTAGGCTAGCGGGGGTGGAGACCCAGTACTTC. It specifies CAWSRLAGVETQYF.

The chain has TRBV19 and TRBJ2-4; 8 bases map to TRBD2. There are 16 residues in the CDR3. Germline CDR1 is LNHDA and CDR2 is SQIVND (reference sequence). V was pared by 6 bases and J by 0 bases, with 7 bases of the junction left unmatched. CDR3 sequence: CASSREGVLAKNIQYF. The DNA of the CDR3 is TGTGCCAGTAGCCGGGAGGGGGTTCTAGCCAAAAACATTCAGTACTTC.

The chain uses TRBV19 and TRBJ1-1, with 7 bases identical to TRBD1. CDR3 length: 15 residues. J was trimmed by 1 base and V by 4 bases; bases with no gene match: 6. Germline V gives CDR1 LNHDA, CDR2 SQIVND (reference sequence). CDR3 coding DNA: TGTGCCAGTAGTACTAAACAGGGGAGGAACACTGAAGCTTTCTTT. Translated, it gives CASSTKQGRNTEAFF.

The chain uses TRBV6-5 and TRBJ1-4, with unresolved D. The CDR3 loop spans 15 amino acids. Germline V gene lookup returns CDR1 MNHEY and CDR2 SVGAGI. Trimming took 6 bases from V and 2 from J, leaving 13 bases between them. The CDR3 region is CASSRRSLTNEKLFF. CDR3 sequence (DNA): TGTGCCAGCAGCCGACGGAGTTTGACTAATGAAAAACTGTTTTTT.

The J gene is TRBJ2-3, the V gene TRBV6-5, with 8 bases aligning to TRBD1. The CDR3 is 16 amino acids. Germline CDR1 and CDR2: MNHEY and SVGAGI. V lost 4 bases, J lost 4 bases, and 10 bases stayed unmatched. The CDR3 sequence: CASSSTPGQAADTQYF. The CDR3 DNA reads TGTGCCAGCAGTTCCACCCCGGGACAGGCAGCAGATACGCAGTATTTT.

This clone has just one count. The CDR3 region has the DNA TGTGCCAGCAGCTTAGTGACAAACTATGGCTACACCTTC. It encodes CASSLVTNYGYTF. The V and J genes are TRBV7-9 and TRBJ1-2; D not certain. Trimming removed 1 base at V and 2 bases at J, with 5 bases between. There are 13 residues in the CDR3. Per the germline V gene, CDR1 is SEHNR and CDR2 is FQNEAQ (reference sequence).

The CDR3 reads CAISESTLNTEAFF. In DNA, the CDR3 is TGTGCCATCAGTGAGTCTACCCTAAACACTGAAGCTTTCTTT. The chain links TRBV10-3 to TRBJ1-1; D is unresolved. Germline V gene lookup returns CDR1 ENHRY and CDR2 SYGVKD. V lost 0 bases, J lost 2 bases, and 7 bases lay in between. The CDR3 extends over 14 amino acids.

V usage is TRBV10-3 and J usage is TRBJ1-6; no clear D gene. The CDR3 spans 13 residues. V lost 4 bases and J lost 7, with 8 bases in between. Germline values: CDR1 ENHRY, CDR2 SYGVKD. CDR3 nucleotides: TGTGCCATCAGTGGGTCGAGCAATTCACCCCTCCACTTT. This encodes CAISGSSNSPLHF.

The chain couples TRBV7-8 to TRBJ2-3, with TRBD2 matching over 10 bases. CDR1 SGHVS and CDR2 FQNEAQ come from the germline V gene. The V segment lost 5 bases and the J segment 1 base; nucleotides outside the gene matches: 9. The CDR3 runs to 17 residues. CDR3 nucleotide sequence: TGTGCCAGCAGCGGAACAGAGCGGGGGGGTGGCACAGATACGCAGTATTTT. Translating gives CASSGTERGGGTDTQYF.

The DNA of the CDR3 is TGTGCCAGCACTCTACGGGGCACAGATACGCAGTATTTT. It yields the protein CASTLRGTDTQYF. The chain employs TRBV6-5 and TRBJ2-3; D ambiguous. The CDR3 spans 13 residues. The germline V and J ends were trimmed by 7 bases and 1 base, with 9 bases remaining between them. The germline V gene encodes CDR1 MNHEY and CDR2 SVGAGI.

This chain joins TRBV9 and TRBJ1-1, with 9 positions matching TRBD1. After removal of 2 bases from V and 11 bases from J, the junction contained 7 bases not matched to a gene. CDR1 and CDR2 (germline): SGDLS, YYNGEE. The CDR3 sequence is 13 residues long. CDR3 protein: CASSVEQGASAFF. The CDR3 nucleotides read TGTGCCAGCAGCGTGGAACAGGGGGCTAGTGCTTTCTTT.

The chain joins TRBV24-1 to TRBJ1-5, with D unclear. Deletions cut 4 bases from V and 6 bases from J, with 12 bases between. In germline, CDR1 is KGHDR, CDR2 SFDVKD. The CDR3 is 14 amino acids. The CDR3, as DNA: TGTGCCACCAGTGACGGGAGAATCGGTCAGCCCCAGCATTTT. Its protein is CATSDGRIGQPQHF.

This sequence joins TRBV19 and TRBJ2-4; tentative D call: TRBD2 (6 bases). Trimming shortened V by 5 bases and J by 6 bases, and 20 bases separated the two germline ends. Germline V gene sequence: CDR1 LNHDA, CDR2 SQIVND (reference sequence). CDR3 length: 16 amino acids. The CDR3: CASSPRGGSTGNIQYF. As DNA, the CDR3 is TGTGCCAGTAGTCCCCGGGGAGGCTCGACCGGAAACATTCAGTACTTC.

The chain uses TRBV3-1 (or the pseudogene TRBV3-2) and TRBJ2-1, with a possible D match to TRBD1 (5 bases). This CDR3 has 16 residues. CDR1 and CDR2 (germline): LGHDT, YNNKEL (reference sequence). V dropped 4 bases and J dropped 2 bases, with 15 bases sitting between them. The CDR3 here is CASSPGGAGTYNEQFF. Written as DNA, the CDR3 is TGTGCCAGCAGCCCAGGTGGAGCAGGGACCTACAATGAGCAGTTCTTC.

The chain combines TRBV2 with TRBJ1-5; the D gene is possibly TRBD1 (6 bases). Trimming pared 6 bases from V and 7 bases from J, leaving 10 bases between. The CDR3 runs 12 residues. Germline assignment: CDR1 SNHLY and CDR2 FYNNEI. The chain's CDR3 is CASRGQGQPQHF. In nucleotides, the CDR3 is TGTGCCAGCAGGGGCCAGGGGCAGCCCCAGCATTTT.

V usage is TRBV27 and J usage is TRBJ1-1, with D tentatively TRBD1 (6 bases). The length of the CDR3 is 15 residues. With 5 bases removed from V and 2 bases from J, the gap between germline ends came to 15 bases. Germline V gene sequence: CDR1 MNHEY, CDR2 SMNVEV (reference sequence). The CDR3 sequence: CASSIDRMGNTEAFF. CDR3 nucleotides: TGTGCCAGCAGTATCGACAGGATGGGTAACACTGAAGCTTTCTTT.